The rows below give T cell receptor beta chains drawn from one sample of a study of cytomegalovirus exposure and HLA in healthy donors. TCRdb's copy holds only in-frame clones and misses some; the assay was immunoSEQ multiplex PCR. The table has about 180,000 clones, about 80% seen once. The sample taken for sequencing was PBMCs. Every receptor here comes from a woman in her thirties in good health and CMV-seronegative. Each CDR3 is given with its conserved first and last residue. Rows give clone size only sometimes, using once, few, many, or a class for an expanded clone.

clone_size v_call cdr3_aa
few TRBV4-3 CASRGGTGTDGYTF
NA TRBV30 CAWSRADSSHEKLFF
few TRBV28 CASSFNRVTISYEQYF
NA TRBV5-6 CASSAPGSSYEQYF
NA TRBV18 CASSPYRQGAPYSNQPQHF
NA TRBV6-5 CASSFKEDYEQYF
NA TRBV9 CASSAFLAGGADTQYF
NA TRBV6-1 CASSDSGLNEKLFF
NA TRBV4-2 CASSPAGETQYF
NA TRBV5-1 CASTFGGLKTQYF
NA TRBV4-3 CASSQDSGGDGTEAFF
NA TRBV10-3 CAISDLGGGNPFSTDTQYF
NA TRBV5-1 CASSLGQEGTDTQYF
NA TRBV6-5 CASSVDRVNNEQFF
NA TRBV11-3 CASSFGRGHEQYF
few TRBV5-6 CASSLAAGAPTDTQYF
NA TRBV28 CASSTGGATSNYGYTF
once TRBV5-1 CASSQVAGESNEQFF
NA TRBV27 CASSLGVGSVTRRGNQPQHF
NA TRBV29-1 CSVELSGRIREQYF
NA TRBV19 CASYTGNTGELFF
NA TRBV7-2 CASSTRGLAGNNSPLHF
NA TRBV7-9 CASSGGSGVTGANVLTF
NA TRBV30 CAWSKGDRGPYEQYF
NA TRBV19 CASRHPGLAGADTQYF
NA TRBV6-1 CASSSGSYNEQFF
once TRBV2 CASKDREETQYF
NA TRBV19 CASSGGYEQYF
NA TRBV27 CASREGRGPQHF
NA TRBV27 CASSLYGGQGDTQYF
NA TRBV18 CASSPEQGADAFF
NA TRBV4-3 CASSQADSVDESFF
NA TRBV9 CASSVPTPDTQYF
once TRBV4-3 CASSQDLEAASGYTF
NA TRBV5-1 CASSLTGSGDGYTF
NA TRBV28 CASKGGTQYF
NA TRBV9 CASSVGTRSGANGLTF
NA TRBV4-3 CASSPGTGDEKLFF
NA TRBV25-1 CASSDGTGGSGYGYTF
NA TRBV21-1 CASSKNWTGVSYEQYF
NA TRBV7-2 CASSPNGASGRHEQFF
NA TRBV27 CASSLWGESGEQYF
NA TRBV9 CASSVEVGLGSYNEQFF
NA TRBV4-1 CASSQEYLRPSGYTF
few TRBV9 CASSPLGEDSPLHF
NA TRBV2 CASRPDRGPFGAFF